The next 4 T cell receptor beta chains were all read from a single sample in a study of blood T cell repertoires in COVID-19. Profiling relied on immunoSEQ multiplex PCR, and the TCRdb table lists in-frame clones only, not all of them. The top ten hold 1.2% of the sample, which has over 350,000 clones, 85% to 90% seen once. Sample: PBMCs or T cells enriched from blood (not recorded which). The source is a woman aged 18 to 35 who had recovered from COVID-19.

The V and J genes are TRBV28 and TRBJ1-1; 8 bases are a match to TRBD1. The V and J ends lost 3 bases and 5 bases, in that order; junction bases with no gene match: 5. The CDR3 has 14 residues. Looked up from germline, CDR1 is MDHEN and CDR2 is SYDVKM. The CDR3 coding sequence is TGTGCCAGCAGTTTGACAGGGGAGGTAACTGAAGCTTTCTTT. The encoded protein is CASSLTGEVTEAFF.

The chain has TRBV30 and TRBJ1-3, with 8 bases fitting TRBD1. Germline loops: CDR1 GTSNPN, CDR2 SVGIG (reference sequence). The CDR3 spans 13 residues. Trimming cost V 5 bases and J 3 bases; bases outside gene matches: 3. The chain's CDR3 is CAWAGGDGNTIYF. The CDR3 coding sequence is TGTGCCTGGGCAGGGGGCGATGGAAACACCATATATTTT.

This clone was detected a few times. The genes are TRBV30 and TRBJ1-1; D not certain. With 1 base removed from V and 5 bases from J, the gap between germline ends came to 17 bases. Germline-derived CDR1 and CDR2 are GTSNPN and SVGIG (reference sequence). CDR3 length: 15 residues. The CDR3 DNA reads TGTGCCTGGAGTGGGTTTTGGCCCCTCGGGACTGAAGCTTTCTTT. Translating gives CAWSGFWPLGTEAFF.

This clone has more than one count but fewer than ten. The same CDR3 can be traced to other DNA sequences in this sample. The chain combines TRBV5-1 with TRBJ2-7; possibly TRBD2 for D (6 bases). V lost 0 bases and J lost 1, with 8 bases in between. Germline assignment: CDR1 SGHRS and CDR2 YFSETQ. This CDR3 is built from 14 residues. Here the CDR3 reads CASSLAAGSYEQYF. CDR3 nucleotide sequence: TGCGCCAGCAGCTTGGCTGCGGGATCCTACGAGCAGTACTTC.